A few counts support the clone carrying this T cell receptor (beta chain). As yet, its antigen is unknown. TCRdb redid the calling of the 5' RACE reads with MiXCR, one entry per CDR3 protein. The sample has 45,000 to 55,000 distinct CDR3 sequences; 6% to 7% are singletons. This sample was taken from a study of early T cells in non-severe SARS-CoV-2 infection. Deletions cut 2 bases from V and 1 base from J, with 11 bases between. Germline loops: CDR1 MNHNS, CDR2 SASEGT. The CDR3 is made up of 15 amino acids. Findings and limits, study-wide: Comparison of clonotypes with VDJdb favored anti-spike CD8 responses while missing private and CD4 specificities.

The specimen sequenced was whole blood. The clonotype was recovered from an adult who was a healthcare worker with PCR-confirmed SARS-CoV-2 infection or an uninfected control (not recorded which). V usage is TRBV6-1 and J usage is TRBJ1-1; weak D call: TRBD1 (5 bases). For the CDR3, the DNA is TGTGCCAGCAGTGAATTAGGCAGGGCGAACACTGAAGCTTTCTTT. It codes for CASSELGRANTEAFF.